This T cell receptor (beta chain) was profiled in a study of blood T cell repertoires in COVID-19. Clones were sequenced by immunoSEQ multiplex PCR, and TCRdb holds only the in-frame ones, with some missing. Among approximately 470,000 clones listed, roughly 87% were seen once. The CDR3 is 15 residues long. Germline V CDR1 and CDR2: SEHNR, FQNEAQ (reference sequence). The germline V and J ends were trimmed by 7 bases and 2 bases, with 18 bases remaining between them. This chain joins TRBV7-9 and TRBJ2-7, with a weak D call TRBD2 (6 bases). This clonotype was obtained from a woman between 18 and 29 years old who had recovered from COVID-19. Sequenced sample: PBMCs or T cells enriched from blood (not recorded which). The CDR3 DNA reads TGTGCCAGCACGATGGGAGGCCCCAACCCCTACGAGCAGTACTTC. It yields the protein CASTMGGPNPYEQYF.